The rows below give T cell receptor beta chains drawn from one sample of a study of control samples from healthy donors and cancer patients. Sequencing was performed with immunoSEQ multiplex PCR; in TCRdb, only in-frame clones are kept and a portion is missing. In the table there are over 120,000 clones, 91% of which are singletons. Sequenced: blood. The receptors originated from a man younger than 45 in good health. The CDR3 runs from the conserved cysteine through the conserved F or W. D genes are given only for firm matches. The size entry is marked missing in some rows and otherwise reads once, few, many or a size class.

TRBD2	TRBV29-1	TRBJ2-3	.	TGCAGCGTACGACTAGCGGACAACACAGATACGCAGTATTTT	CSVRLADNTDTQYF
TRBD1	TRBV7-3	TRBJ1-1	.	TGTGCCAGCAGCTTAGGGACAGGGGCCACTGAAGCTTTCTTT	CASSLGTGATEAFF
.	TRBV3-1/TRBV3-2	TRBJ1-2	once	TGTGCCACCTCCATCCGGGGGGGGAGTCCTCAGCCTGGCTACACCTTC	CATSIRGGSPQPGYTF
.	TRBV5-6	TRBJ1-1	.	TGTGCCAGCACCCTTGGTCGGGGGAGGAACACTGAAGCTTTCTTT	CASTLGRGRNTEAFF
TRBD1	TRBV5-5	TRBJ1-1	.	TGTGCCAGCAGCTTGGCAGGGGGGAACACTGAAGCTTTCTTT	CASSLAGGNTEAFF
TRBD1	TRBV30	TRBJ1-1	.	TGTGCCTGGAGTGGGAATGGACAGGGTTATATGAACACTGAAGCTTTCTTT	CAWSGNGQGYMNTEAFF
TRBD1	TRBV2	TRBJ1-1	.	TGTGCCAGCAGACCCGGGACAGGGTGGAACACTGAAGCTTTCTTT	CASRPGTGWNTEAFF
.	TRBV5-1	TRBJ1-1	once	TGCGCCAGCAGCTTGGACACGGATGAAGCTTTCTTT	CASSLDTDEAFF
TRBD1	TRBV6-5	TRBJ1-1	.	TGTGCCAGCTCAAGGGGCAGGGGGGGGAGCACTGAAGCTTTCTTT	CASSRGRGGSTEAFF
.	TRBV9	TRBJ2-1	.	TGTGCCAGCAGCGGGACTATGCTACGGGTTGAGCAGTTCTTC	CASSGTMLRVEQFF
TRBD2	TRBV29-1	TRBJ2-7	.	TGCAGCGTTGAAGGGGGGGGCTACGAGCAGTACTTC	CSVEGGGYEQYF
TRBD1	TRBV27	TRBJ1-5	.	TGTGCCAGCAGGGAGACAGGGTCCCATCAGCCCCAGCATTTT	CASRETGSHQPQHF
.	TRBV6-6	TRBJ1-2	many	TGTGCCAGCAGTTACTCCCCAGTCAATGCTAACTATGGCTACACCTTC	CASSYSPVNANYGYTF
TRBD1	TRBV24-1	TRBJ1-5	.	TGTGCCACCCGGGACAGGATGGGGCCCCAGCATTTT	CATRDRMGPQHF
TRBD1	TRBV28	TRBJ1-2	.	TGTGCGATCCAGGGGGGAGGTTTCGATGGCTACACCTTC	CAIQGGGFDGYTF
.	TRBV9	TRBJ1-1	.	TGTGCCAGCAGCGTAGACCCTACTAACACTGAAGCTTTCTTT	CASSVDPTNTEAFF
.	TRBV28	TRBJ1-1	.	TGTGCCAGCAGTTTATTTTCCTCCATGAACACTGAAGCTTTCTTT	CASSLFSSMNTEAFF
.	TRBV4-1	TRBJ1-1	.	TGCGCCAGCTGCCCCCCGGTAGAAACTGAAGCTTTCTTT	CASCPPVETEAFF
TRBD2	TRBV20-1	TRBJ2-3	.	TGCAGTGCTAGTACCCCTTTCCCTAGCGGGGGAGGGGATAGGACAGATACGCAGTATTTT	CSASTPFPSGGGDRTDTQYF
TRBD1	TRBV27	TRBJ1-6	.	TGTGCCAGCAGTATAAGAACAGGGGGATCCTATAATTCACCCCTCCACTTT	CASSIRTGGSYNSPLHF
.	TRBV19	TRBJ1-1	.	TGTGCCAGTAGTGCGGGGAACACTGAAGCTTTCTTT	CASSAGNTEAFF
TRBD2	TRBV19	TRBJ2-1	.	TGTGCCAGTAGTAGAGAGCGGGGGGGCTACAATGAGCAGTTCTTC	CASSRERGGYNEQFF
.	TRBV19	TRBJ2-1	.	TGTGCCAGTACCCTAGGAGGGGGGAATGAGCAGTTCTTC	CASTLGGGNEQFF
.	TRBV27	TRBJ2-3	.	TGTGCCAGCAGTTCTAATTGGGCGACTAGAAGCACAGATACGCAGTATTTT	CASSSNWATRSTDTQYF
.	TRBV9	TRBJ1-2	.	TGTGCCAGCAGCGACGGCCCCAGGGGCCGTAACTATGGCTACACCTTC	CASSDGPRGRNYGYTF
TRBD1	TRBV27	TRBJ1-2	once	TGTGCCAGCAGTTCGACAGGGGGGGTTTATGGCTACACCTTC	CASSSTGGVYGYTF
.	TRBV2	TRBJ1-3	.	TGTGCCAGCAGTTCCCGGCTGAGCTCTGGAAACACCATATATTTT	CASSSRLSSGNTIYF